The TCR beta chain under discussion was sequenced for a study of shared clonotypes between healthy human individuals. About the study: The study used three CD4 naive, three CD4 memory, two CD8 naive and one CD8 memory plate per donor. Whole-study findings and limits: Generation probabilities were higher for clonotypes shared across all four sorted-subset donors than for unshared ones. It was expected that sequencing depth would affect clonotype sharing among donors. Naive subsets generally had larger estimated richness than memory subsets.

Worth noting for this clone: Its target is not known.

Assay: immunoSEQ multiplex PCR; the TCRdb copy retains only in-frame clones and omits some. This sample yields a few hundred thousand clones, of which approximately 97% are seen a single time; less than 0.35% belongs to the top ten. The clonotype originates from a man younger than 45 in good health. Source material: memory CD8+ T cells sorted from blood. Documented subset: CD45RO+ cells pooled with CCR7-negative TemRA cells.

Here the CDR3 DNA reads TGTGCCAGCAGCCACCTAGCGGGAGGGTTAGATACGCAGTATTTT. Translated: CASSHLAGGLDTQYF. The chain employs TRBV7-2 and TRBJ2-3; 12 bases line up with TRBD2. The CDR3 has 15 residues. The germline V gene encodes CDR1 SGHTA and CDR2 FQGNSA. Trimming cost V 5 bases and J 5 bases; bases outside gene matches: 5.